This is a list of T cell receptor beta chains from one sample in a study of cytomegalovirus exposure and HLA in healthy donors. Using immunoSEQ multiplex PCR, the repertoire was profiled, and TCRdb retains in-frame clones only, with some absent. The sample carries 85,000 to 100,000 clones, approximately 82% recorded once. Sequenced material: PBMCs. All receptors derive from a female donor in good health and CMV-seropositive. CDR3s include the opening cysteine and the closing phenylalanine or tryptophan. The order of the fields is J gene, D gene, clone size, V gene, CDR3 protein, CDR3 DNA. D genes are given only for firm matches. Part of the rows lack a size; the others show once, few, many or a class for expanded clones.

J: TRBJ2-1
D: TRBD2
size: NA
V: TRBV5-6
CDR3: CASSWATSGGNNEQFF
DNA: TGTGCCAGCAGCTGGGCCACTAGCGGGGGGAACAATGAGCAGTTCTTC

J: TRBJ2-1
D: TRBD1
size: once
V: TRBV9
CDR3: CASSFSRDRSTIKYNEQFF
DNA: TGTGCCAGCAGCTTCTCCCGGGACAGGTCCACGATAAAATACAATGAGCAGTTCTTC

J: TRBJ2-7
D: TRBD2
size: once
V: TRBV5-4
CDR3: CASSGVAGGPREQYF
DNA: TGTGCCAGCAGCGGGGTAGCGGGAGGGCCAAGAGAGCAGTACTTC

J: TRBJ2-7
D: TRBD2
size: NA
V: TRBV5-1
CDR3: CASSPLAISYEQYF
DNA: TGCGCCAGCAGCCCACTAGCGATCTCCTACGAGCAGTACTTC

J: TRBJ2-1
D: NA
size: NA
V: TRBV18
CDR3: CASSPRGTEQFF
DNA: TGTGCCAGCTCACCCCGGGGAACCGAGCAGTTCTTC

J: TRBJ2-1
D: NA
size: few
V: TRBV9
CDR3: CASSVTPQHYEQFF
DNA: TGTGCCAGCAGCGTCACCCCCCAACATTATGAGCAGTTCTTC

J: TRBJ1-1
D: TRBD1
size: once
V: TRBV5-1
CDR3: CASSLRGTVQMNTEAFF
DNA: TGCGCCAGCAGCTTGAGAGGGACAGTCCAGATGAACACTGAAGCTTTCTTT

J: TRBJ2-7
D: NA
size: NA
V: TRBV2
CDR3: CASSEALAGLGATYEQYF
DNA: TGTGCCAGCAGTGAAGCGCTGGCGGGGCTTGGGGCCACCTACGAGCAGTACTTC

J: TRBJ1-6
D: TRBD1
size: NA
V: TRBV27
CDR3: CASSPRDRDNSPLHF
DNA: TGTGCCAGCAGCCCTCGGGACAGAGATAATTCACCCCTCCACTTT

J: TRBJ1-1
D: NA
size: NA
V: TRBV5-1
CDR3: CASSSIQDTEAFF
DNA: TGCGCCAGCAGCTCAATCCAGGACACTGAAGCTTTCTTT

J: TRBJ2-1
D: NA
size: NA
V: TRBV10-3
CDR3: CAISVDSSYNEQFF
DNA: TGTGCCATCAGTGTGGACAGCTCCTACAATGAGCAGTTCTTC

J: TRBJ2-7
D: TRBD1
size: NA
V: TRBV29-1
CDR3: CSVRGQLTYEQYF
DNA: TGCAGCGTTCGGGGACAGCTCACCTACGAGCAGTACTTC

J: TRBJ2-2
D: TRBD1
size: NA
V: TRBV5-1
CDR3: CASGETGTNTGELFF
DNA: TGCGCCAGCGGGGAGACAGGGACGAACACCGGGGAGCTGTTTTTT

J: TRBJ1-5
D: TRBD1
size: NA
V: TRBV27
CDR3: CASSAGQGVGQPQHF
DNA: TGTGCCAGCAGTGCGGGACAGGGAGTGGGACAGCCCCAGCATTTT

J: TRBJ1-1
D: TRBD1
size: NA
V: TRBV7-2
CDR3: CASSLASTGLTEAFF
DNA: TGTGCCAGCAGCTTAGCCTCGACAGGGCTCACTGAAGCTTTCTTT

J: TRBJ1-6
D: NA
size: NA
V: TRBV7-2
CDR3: CASNGPASYNSPLHF
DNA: TGTGCCAGCAATGGGCCGGCCTCCTATAATTCACCCCTCCACTTT

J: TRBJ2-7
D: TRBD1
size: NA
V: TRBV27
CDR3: CASSFGTGRYEQYF
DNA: TGTGCCAGCAGTTTTGGGACAGGCCGCTACGAGCAGTACTTC

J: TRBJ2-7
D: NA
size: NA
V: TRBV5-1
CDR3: CASSAGQLGSYEQYF
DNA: TGCGCCAGCAGCGCGGGACAGTTGGGCTCCTACGAGCAGTACTTC

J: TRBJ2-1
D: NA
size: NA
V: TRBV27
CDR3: CASSLSAVNEQFF
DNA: TGTGCCAGCAGTTTATCTGCAGTCAATGAGCAGTTCTTC

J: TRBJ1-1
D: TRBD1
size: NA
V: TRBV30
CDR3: CAWSRWTGAPNGTEAFF
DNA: TGTGCCTGGAGCCGATGGACAGGGGCACCGAACGGGACTGAAGCTTTCTTT

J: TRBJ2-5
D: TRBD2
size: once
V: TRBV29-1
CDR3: CSLLGGRTGETQYF
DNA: TGCAGTCTACTCGGCGGGAGGACCGGAGAGACCCAGTACTTC

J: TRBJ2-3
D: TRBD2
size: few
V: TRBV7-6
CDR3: CASSWGGTDTQYF
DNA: TGTGCCAGCAGCTGGGGGGGGACAGATACGCAGTATTTT

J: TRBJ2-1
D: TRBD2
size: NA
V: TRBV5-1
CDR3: CASSLPRLAGGPYNEQFF
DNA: TGCGCCAGCAGCTTGCCGCGACTAGCGGGAGGGCCCTACAATGAGCAGTTCTTC

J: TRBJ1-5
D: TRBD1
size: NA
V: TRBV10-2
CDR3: CASSVTGDQPQHF
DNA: TGCGCCAGCAGTGTGACAGGGGATCAGCCCCAGCATTTT

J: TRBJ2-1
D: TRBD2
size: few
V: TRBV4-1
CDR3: CASSHMGTSGGSSYNEQFF
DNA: TGCGCCAGCAGCCATATGGGGACTAGCGGGGGTTCCTCCTACAATGAGCAGTTCTTC

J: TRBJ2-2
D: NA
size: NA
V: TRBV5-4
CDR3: CASSLAQAAGELFF
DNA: TGTGCCAGCAGCTTGGCACAGGCTGCCGGGGAGCTGTTTTTT

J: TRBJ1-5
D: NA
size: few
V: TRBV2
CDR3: CASSERGPRNQPQHF
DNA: TGTGCCAGCAGTGAACGGGGTCCCCGCAATCAGCCCCAGCATTTT

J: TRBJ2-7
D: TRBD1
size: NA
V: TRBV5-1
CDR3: CASSTGTGYEQYF
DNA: TGCGCCAGCAGCACCGGGACAGGATACGAGCAGTACTTC

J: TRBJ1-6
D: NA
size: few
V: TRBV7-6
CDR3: CASSLRGPGSITSPLHF
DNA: TGTGCCAGCAGCTTAAGAGGACCAGGGTCAATCACCTCACCCCTCCACTTT

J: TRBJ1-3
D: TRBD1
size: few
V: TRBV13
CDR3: CASSPRPGTGNTIYF
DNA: TGTGCCAGCAGCCCCCGTCCCGGGACAGGGAACACCATATATTTT

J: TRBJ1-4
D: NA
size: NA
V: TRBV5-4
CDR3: CASSWSQGEKLFF
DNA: TGTGCCAGCAGCTGGAGCCAGGGTGAAAAACTGTTTTTT

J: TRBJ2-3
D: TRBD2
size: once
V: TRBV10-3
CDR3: CAISDRGGRFLGTDTQYF
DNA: TGTGCCATCAGTGATCGGGGGGGCCGGTTCTTAGGCACAGATACGCAGTATTTT

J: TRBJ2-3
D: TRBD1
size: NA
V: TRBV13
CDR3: CASSPGQGRSTDTQYF
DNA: TGTGCCAGCAGCCCAGGACAGGGGCGGAGCACAGATACGCAGTATTTT

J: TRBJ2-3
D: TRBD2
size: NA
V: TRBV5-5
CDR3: CASSLVASGGHSTDTQYF
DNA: TGTGCCAGCAGCTTGGTGGCTAGCGGGGGGCATTCCACAGATACGCAGTATTTT

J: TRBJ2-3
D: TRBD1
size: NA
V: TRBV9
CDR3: CASGAGTVWTDTQYF
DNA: TGTGCCAGCGGGGCCGGGACAGTGTGGACAGATACGCAGTATTTT

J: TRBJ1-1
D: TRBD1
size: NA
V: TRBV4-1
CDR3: CASSLSRGPNTEAFF
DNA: TGCGCCAGCAGCCTTTCCAGGGGGCCGAACACTGAAGCTTTCTTT

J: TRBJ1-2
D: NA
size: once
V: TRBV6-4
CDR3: CASSDGARDVGPHGYTF
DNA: TGTGCCAGCAGTGACGGGGCCAGGGATGTAGGACCCCATGGCTACACCTTC

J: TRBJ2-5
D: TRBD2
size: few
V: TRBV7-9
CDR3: CASSLGGGGASETQYF
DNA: TGTGCCAGCAGCTTAGGAGGCGGGGGGGCCTCAGAGACCCAGTACTTC

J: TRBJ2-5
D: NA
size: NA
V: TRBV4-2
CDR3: CASSQDEFRGGETQYF
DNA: TGTGCCAGCAGCCAAGATGAGTTCAGGGGCGGAGAGACCCAGTACTTC

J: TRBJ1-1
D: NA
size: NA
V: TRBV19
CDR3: CASSIGGYTEAFF
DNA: TGTGCCAGTAGTATCGGGGGGTACACTGAAGCTTTCTTT

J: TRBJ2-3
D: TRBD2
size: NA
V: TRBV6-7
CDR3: CASSYRNMLAGDTDTQYF
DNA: TGTGCCAGCAGTTACCGAAACATGCTAGCGGGGGACACAGATACGCAGTATTTT

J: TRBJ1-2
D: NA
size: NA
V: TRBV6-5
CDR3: CASSYSIAGVGDGYTF
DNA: TGTGCCAGCAGTTACTCGATCGCAGGGGTGGGTGATGGCTACACCTTC

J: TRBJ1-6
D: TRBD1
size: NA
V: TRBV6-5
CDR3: CASSFRDSAYNSPLHF
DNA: TGTGCCAGCAGTTTCCGGGACAGCGCCTATAATTCACCCCTCCACTTT

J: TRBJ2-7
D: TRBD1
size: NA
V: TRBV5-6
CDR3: CASSLGQGEQYF
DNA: TGTGCCAGCAGCTTAGGACAGGGCGAGCAGTACTTC

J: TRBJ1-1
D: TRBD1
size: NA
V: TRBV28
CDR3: CAGWDRENTEAFF
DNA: TGTGCCGGATGGGACAGGGAGAACACTGAAGCTTTCTTT

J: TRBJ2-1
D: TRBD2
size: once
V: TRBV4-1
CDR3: CASSQDPTSGRTYNEQFF
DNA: TGCGCCAGCAGCCAAGACCCTACTAGCGGGAGGACCTACAATGAGCAGTTCTTC

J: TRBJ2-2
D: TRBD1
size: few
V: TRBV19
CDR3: CASRPDRGLTGELFF
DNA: TGTGCCAGTAGACCGGACAGGGGGCTTACCGGGGAGCTGTTTTTT

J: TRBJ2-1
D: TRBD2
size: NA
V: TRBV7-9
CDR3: CASSQGLAGGSIEQFF
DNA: TGTGCCAGCAGCCAGGGACTAGCGGGAGGTAGCATCGAGCAGTTCTTC

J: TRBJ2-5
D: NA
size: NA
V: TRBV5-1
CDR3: CASSWTRGEETQYF
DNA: TGCGCCAGCAGCTGGACCAGGGGAGAGGAGACCCAGTACTTC